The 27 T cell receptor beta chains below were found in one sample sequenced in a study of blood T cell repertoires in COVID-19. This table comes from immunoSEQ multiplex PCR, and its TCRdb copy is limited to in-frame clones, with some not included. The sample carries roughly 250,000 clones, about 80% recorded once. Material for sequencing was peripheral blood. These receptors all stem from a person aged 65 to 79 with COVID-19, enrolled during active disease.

The CDR3 loop reads CASSFVGLWAYGYTF. CDR3 sequence (DNA): TGTGCCAGCAGTTTTGTGGGACTTTGGGCCTATGGCTACACCTTC. V is TRBV28 and J is TRBJ1-2; weak D call: TRBD1 (5 bases). Germline CDR1 reads MDHEN; CDR2 reads SYDVKM. Trimming took off 3 bases at V and 4 bases at J, with 15 bases between the two ends. The CDR3 loop spans 15 amino acids.

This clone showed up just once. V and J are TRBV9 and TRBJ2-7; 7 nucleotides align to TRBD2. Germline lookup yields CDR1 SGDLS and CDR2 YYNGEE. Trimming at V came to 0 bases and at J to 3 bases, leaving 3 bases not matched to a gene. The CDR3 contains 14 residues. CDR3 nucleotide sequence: TGTGCCAGCAGCGTAGGACTAGCCAACTACGAGCAGTACTTC. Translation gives CASSVGLANYEQYF.

The CDR3 sequence: CASSENAGQLYNEQFF. The DNA for the CDR3 is TGTGCCAGCAGTGAAAATGCAGGCCAACTCTACAATGAGCAGTTCTTC. The chain joins TRBV2 to TRBJ2-1; D uncertain. The CDR3 consists of 16 residues. CDR1 and CDR2 from the germline V gene are SNHLY and FYNNEI. V was pared by 2 bases and J by 3 bases, with 14 bases between.

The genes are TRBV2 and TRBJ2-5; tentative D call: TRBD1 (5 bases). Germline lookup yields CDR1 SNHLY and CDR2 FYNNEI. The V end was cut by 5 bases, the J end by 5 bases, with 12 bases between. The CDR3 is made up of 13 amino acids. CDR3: CASSNPPGETQYF. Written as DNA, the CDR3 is TGTGCCAGCAGTAACCCCCCAGGGGAGACCCAGTACTTC.

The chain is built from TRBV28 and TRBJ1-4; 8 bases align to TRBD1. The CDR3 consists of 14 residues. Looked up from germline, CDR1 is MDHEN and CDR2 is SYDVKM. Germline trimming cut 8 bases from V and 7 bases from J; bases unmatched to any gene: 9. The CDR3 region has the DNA TGTGCCAGCGGTACGACAGGGGAGGCTGAAAAACTGTTTTTT. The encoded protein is CASGTTGEAEKLFF.

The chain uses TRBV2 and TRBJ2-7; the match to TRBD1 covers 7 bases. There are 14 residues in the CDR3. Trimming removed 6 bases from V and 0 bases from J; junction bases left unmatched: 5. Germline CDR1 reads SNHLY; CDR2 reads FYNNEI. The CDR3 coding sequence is TGTGCCAGCAGACCGGGACAGTCCTCCTACGAGCAGTACTTC. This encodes CASRPGQSSYEQYF. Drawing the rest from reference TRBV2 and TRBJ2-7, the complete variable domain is EPEVTQTPSHQVTQMGQEVILRCVPISNHLYFYWYRQILGQKVEFLVSFYNNEISEKSEIFDDQFSVERPDGSNFTLKIRSTKLEDSAMYFCASRPGQSSYEQYFGPGTRLTVT.

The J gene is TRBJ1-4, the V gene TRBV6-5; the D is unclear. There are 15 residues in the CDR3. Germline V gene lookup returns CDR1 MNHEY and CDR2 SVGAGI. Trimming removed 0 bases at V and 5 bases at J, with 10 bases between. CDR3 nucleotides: TGTGCCAGCAGTTACTCGAGGCCCTGGAATGAAAAACTGTTTTTT. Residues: CASSYSRPWNEKLFF.

In DNA form, the CDR3 reads TGTGCCAGCTCACCACCCCGCTTTGGGGCTCGGGCCACTGAAGCTTTCTTT. Translation gives CASSPPRFGARATEAFF. The genes are TRBV18 and TRBJ1-1; tentative D call: TRBD1 (5 bases). Trimming took 0 bases from V and 4 from J, leaving 18 bases between them. Germline V gene lookup returns CDR1 KGHSH and CDR2 LQKENI. The CDR3 contains 17 residues.

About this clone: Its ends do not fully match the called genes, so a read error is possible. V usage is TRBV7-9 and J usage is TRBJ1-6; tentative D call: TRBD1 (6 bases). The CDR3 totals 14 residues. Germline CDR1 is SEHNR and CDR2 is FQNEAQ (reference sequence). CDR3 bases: TGTGCCAGCAGTTTAGGACAGCCGCGGTCACCCCTCCACTTT. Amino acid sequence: CASSLGQPRSPLHF. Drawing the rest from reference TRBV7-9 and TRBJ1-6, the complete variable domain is DTGVSQNPRHKITKRGQNVTFRCDPISEHNRLYWYRQTLGQGPEFLTYFQNEAQLEKSRLLSDRFSAERPKGSFSTLEIQRTEQGDSAMYLCASSLGQPRSPLHFGNGTRLTVT.

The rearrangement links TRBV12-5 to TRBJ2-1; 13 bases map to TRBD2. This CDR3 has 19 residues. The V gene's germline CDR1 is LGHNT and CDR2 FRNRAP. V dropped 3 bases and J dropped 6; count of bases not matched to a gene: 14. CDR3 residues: CASGFGSGLAGAHSNEQFF. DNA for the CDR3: TGTGCTAGTGGTTTTGGGTCCGGACTAGCGGGAGCACACAGCAATGAGCAGTTCTTC.

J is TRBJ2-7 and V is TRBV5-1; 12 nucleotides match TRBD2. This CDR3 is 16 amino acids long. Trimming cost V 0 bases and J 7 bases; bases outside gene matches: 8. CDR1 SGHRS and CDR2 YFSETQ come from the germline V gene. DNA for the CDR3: TGCGCCAGCAGCTTGGCGGGGCTAGCGGGGGGGCAAGAGCAGTACTTC. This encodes CASSLAGLAGGQEQYF.

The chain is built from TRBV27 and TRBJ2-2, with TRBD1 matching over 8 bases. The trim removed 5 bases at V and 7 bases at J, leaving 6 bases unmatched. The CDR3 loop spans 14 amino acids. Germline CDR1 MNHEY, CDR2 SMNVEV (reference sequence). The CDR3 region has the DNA TGTGCCAGCAGTGTAGACAGGGGAGACGGGGAGCTGTTTTTT. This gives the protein CASSVDRGDGELFF.

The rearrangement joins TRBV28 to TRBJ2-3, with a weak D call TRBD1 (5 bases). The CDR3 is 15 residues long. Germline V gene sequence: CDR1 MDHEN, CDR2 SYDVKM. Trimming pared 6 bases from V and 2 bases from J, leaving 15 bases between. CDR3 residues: CASRGQAPITDTQYF. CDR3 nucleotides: TGTGCCAGCAGGGGGCAAGCACCGATCACAGATACGCAGTATTTT.

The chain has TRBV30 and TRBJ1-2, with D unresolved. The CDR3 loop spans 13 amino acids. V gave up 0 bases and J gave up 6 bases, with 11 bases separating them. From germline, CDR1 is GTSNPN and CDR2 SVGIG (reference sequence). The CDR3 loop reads CAWSVQARDGYTF. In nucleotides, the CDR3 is TGTGCCTGGAGTGTCCAAGCTCGTGATGGCTACACCTTC.

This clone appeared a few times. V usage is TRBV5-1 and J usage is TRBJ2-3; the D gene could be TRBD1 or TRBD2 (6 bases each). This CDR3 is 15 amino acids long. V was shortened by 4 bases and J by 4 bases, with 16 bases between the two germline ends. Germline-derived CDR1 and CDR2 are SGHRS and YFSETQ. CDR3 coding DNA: TGCGCCAGCAGCCTGGGGGGTAGGGGGTCAGATACGCAGTATTTT. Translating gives CASSLGGRGSDTQYF.

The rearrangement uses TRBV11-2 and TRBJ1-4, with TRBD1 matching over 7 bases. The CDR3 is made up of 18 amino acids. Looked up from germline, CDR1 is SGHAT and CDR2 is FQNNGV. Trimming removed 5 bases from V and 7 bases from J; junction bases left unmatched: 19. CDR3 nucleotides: TGTGCCAGCAGCGGGAGTCGACAGGGTAGAAGCCTGGGTGAAAAACTGTTTTTT. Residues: CASSGSRQGRSLGEKLFF.

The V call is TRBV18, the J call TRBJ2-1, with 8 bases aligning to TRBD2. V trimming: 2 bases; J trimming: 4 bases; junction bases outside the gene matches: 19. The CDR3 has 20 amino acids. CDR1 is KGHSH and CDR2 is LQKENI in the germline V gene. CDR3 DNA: TGTGCCAGCTCACCAAAGGGGAGGCTAGCGGGTGAGTGGGAGTACAATGAGCAGTTCTTC. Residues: CASSPKGRLAGEWEYNEQFF.

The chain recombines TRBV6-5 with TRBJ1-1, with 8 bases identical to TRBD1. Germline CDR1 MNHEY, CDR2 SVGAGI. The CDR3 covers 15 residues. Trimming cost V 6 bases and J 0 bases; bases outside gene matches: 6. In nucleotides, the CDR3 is TGTGCCAGCAGGCAAAGGGACAGGCTGAACACTGAAGCTTTCTTT. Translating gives CASRQRDRLNTEAFF.

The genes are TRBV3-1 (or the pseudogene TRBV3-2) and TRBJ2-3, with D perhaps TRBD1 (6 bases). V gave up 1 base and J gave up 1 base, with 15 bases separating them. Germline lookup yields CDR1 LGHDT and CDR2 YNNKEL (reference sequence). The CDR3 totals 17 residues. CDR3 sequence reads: CASSQVPSGAGTDTQYF. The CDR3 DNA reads TGTGCCAGCAGCCAAGTTCCGTCAGGGGCCGGCACAGATACGCAGTATTTT.

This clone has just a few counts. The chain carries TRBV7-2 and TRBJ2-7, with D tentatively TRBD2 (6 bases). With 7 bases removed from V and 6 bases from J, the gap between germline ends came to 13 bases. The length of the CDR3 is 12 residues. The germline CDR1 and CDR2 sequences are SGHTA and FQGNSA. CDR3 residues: CASTWVEGEQYF. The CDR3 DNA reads TGTGCCAGCACCTGGGTGGAGGGCGAGCAGTACTTC.

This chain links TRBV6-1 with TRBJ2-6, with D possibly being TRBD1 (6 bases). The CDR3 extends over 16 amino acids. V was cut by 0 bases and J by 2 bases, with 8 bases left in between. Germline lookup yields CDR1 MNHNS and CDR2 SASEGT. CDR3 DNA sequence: TGTGCCAGCAGTGAAGCATCAGGGGCTGGGGCCAACGTCCTGACTTTC. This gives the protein CASSEASGAGANVLTF.

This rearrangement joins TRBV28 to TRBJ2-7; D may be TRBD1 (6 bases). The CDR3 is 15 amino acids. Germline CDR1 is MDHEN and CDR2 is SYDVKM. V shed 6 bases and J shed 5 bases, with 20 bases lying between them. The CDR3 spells CASRAPTQGTDEQYF. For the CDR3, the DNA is TGTGCCAGCAGGGCCCCTACACAGGGTACCGACGAGCAGTACTTC.

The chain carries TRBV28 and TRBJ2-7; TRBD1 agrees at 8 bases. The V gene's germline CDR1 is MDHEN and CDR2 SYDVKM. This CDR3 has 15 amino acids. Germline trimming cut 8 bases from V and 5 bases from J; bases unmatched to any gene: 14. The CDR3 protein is CASRDLQGGKDEQYF. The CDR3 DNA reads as TGTGCCAGCCGCGACCTACAGGGGGGTAAGGACGAGCAGTACTTC.

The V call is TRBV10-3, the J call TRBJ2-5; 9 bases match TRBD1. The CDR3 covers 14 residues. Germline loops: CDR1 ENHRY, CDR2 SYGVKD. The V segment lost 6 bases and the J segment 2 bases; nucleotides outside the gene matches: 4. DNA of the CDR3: TGTGCCATCAGAACAGGGGGCGGGCAAGAGACCCAGTACTTC. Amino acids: CAIRTGGGQETQYF.

The CDR3: CASSPHRQGTTYGYTF. The DNA of the CDR3 is TGTGCCAGTAGTCCCCACCGACAGGGGACGACCTATGGCTACACCTTC. The J gene is TRBJ1-2, the V gene TRBV19, with TRBD1 matching over 8 bases. With V trimmed by 5 bases and J by 4 bases, 12 bases remained unmatched. From germline, CDR1 is LNHDA and CDR2 SQIVND (reference sequence). The CDR3 has 16 amino acids.

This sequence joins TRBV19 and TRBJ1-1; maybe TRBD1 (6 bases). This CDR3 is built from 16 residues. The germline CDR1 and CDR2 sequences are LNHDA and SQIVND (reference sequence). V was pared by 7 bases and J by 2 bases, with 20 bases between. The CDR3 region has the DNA TGTGCCAGTAAGCTGCAGAACCGGGACACAAACACTGAAGCTTTCTTT. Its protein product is CASKLQNRDTNTEAFF.

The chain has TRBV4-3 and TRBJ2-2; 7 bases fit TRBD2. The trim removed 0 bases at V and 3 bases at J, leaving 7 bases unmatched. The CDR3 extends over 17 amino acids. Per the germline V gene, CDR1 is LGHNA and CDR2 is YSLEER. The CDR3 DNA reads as TGCGCCAGCAGCCAAGAGGGAACGGGAGGATACACCGGGGAGCTGTTTTTT. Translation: CASSQEGTGGYTGELFF.